This T cell receptor beta chain derives from a study of graft-versus-host responses after intestinal transplantation. Across the whole study: Induction using anti-thymocyte globulin, followed by tacrolimus and steroids for roughly 3 years, was given to all recipients.

Study-level findings and limits: GvH clones were identified in recipient marrow, with some first appearing in ileum or blood.

With respect to this clone: Antigen unknown.

Method: immunoSEQ multiplex PCR; TCRdb's copy keeps in-frame clones and lacks some. The table records more than 85,000 clones, 85% to 95% of them present only once. The ends were cut back, 5 bases at V and 4 bases at J, with 14 bases in the middle. This CDR3 spans 14 amino acids. Germline values: CDR1 LNHDA, CDR2 SQIVND (reference sequence). The genes are TRBV19 and TRBJ1-1, with D unclear. This specimen was unstimulated CD8+ T cells sorted from spleen or lymph node cells, taken before intestinal transplant. The receptor's source is a human donor who received an intestinal transplant. CDR3 bases: TGTGCCAGTAGTGTCGGGTCCCGTGGCACTGAAGCTTTCTTT. Translation: CASSVGSRGTEAFF.